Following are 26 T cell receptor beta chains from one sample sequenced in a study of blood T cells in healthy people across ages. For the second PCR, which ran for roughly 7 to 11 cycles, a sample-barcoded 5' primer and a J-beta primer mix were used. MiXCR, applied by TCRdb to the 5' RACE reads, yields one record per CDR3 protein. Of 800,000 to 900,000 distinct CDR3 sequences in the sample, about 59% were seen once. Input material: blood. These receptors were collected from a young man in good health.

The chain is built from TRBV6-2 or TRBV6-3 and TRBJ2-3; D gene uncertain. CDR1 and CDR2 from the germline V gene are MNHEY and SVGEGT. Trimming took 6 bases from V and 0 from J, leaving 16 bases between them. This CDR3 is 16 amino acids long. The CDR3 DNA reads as TGTGCCAGCAGCCCCTACTGGGCCAGAAGCACAGATACGCAGTATTTT. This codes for CASSPYWARSTDTQYF.

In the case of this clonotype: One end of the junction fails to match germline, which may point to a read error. The CDR3 nucleotides read TGTGCCAGCAGTCACTCGCTTAGCTCCTACAATGAGCAGTTCTTC. Its translation is CASSHSLSSYNEQFF. The chain couples TRBV6-6 to TRBJ2-1, with D uncertain. This CDR3 is 15 amino acids long. Germline V lookup: CDR1 MNHNY, CDR2 SVGAGI (reference sequence).

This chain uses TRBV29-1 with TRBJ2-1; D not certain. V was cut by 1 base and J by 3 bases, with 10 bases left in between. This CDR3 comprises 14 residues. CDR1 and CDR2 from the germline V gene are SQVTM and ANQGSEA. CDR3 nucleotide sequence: TGCAGCGTTGAAGTAAGGGCCTTCTACAATGAGCAGTTCTTC. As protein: CSVEVRAFYNEQFF.

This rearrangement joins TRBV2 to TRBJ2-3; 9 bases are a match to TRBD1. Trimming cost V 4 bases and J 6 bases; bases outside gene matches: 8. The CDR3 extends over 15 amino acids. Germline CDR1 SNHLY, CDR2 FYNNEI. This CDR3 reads CASSGGQGGADTQYF. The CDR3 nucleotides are TGTGCCAGCAGTGGGGGACAGGGAGGCGCGGATACGCAGTATTTT.

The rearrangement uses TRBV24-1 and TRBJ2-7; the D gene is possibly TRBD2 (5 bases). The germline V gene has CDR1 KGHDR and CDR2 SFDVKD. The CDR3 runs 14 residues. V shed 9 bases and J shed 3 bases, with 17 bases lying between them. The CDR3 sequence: CATREHGGYYEQYF. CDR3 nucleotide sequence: TGTGCCACCCGGGAACACGGAGGATACTACGAGCAGTACTTC.

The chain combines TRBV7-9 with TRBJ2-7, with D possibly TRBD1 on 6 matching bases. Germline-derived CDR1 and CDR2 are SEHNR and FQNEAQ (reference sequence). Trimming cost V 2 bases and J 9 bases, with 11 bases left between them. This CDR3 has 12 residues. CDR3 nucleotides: TGTGCCAGCAGCTTATTGGACAGACCGCAGTACTTC. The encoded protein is CASSLLDRPQYF. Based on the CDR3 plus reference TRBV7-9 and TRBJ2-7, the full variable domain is DTGVSQNPRHKITKRGQNVTFRCDPISEHNRLYWYRQTLGQGPEFLTYFQNEAQLEKSRLLSDRFSAERPKGSFSTLEIQRTEQGDSAMYLCASSLLDRPQYFGPGTRLTVT.

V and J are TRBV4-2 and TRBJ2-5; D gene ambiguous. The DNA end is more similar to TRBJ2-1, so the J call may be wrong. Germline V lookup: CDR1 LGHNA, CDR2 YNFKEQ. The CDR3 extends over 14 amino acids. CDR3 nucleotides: TGTGCCAGCAGCCAAGAGGTCGTTCAAGAGACCCAGTTCTTC. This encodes CASSQEVVQETQFF.

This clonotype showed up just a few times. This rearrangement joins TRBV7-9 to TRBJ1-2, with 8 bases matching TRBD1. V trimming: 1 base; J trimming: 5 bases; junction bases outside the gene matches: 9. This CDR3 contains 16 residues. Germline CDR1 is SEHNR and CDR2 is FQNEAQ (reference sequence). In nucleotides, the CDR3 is TGTGCCAGCAGCTTAGGAGGTGACAGGGGCCATTATGGCTACACCTTC. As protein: CASSLGGDRGHYGYTF.

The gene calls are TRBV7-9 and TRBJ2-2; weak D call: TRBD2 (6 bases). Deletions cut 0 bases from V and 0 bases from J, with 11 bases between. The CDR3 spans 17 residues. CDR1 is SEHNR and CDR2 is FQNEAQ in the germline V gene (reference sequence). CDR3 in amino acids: CASSLARDVPNTGELFF. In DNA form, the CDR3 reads TGTGCCAGCAGCTTAGCGCGGGATGTACCGAACACCGGGGAGCTGTTTTTT.

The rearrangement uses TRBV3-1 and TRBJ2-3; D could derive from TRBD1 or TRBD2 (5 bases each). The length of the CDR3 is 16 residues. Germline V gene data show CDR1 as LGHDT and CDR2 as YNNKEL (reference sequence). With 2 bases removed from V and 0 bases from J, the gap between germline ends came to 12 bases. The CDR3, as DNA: TGTGCCAGCAGCCAACATCCTGGGGGAAGCACAGATACGCAGTATTTT. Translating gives CASSQHPGGSTDTQYF.

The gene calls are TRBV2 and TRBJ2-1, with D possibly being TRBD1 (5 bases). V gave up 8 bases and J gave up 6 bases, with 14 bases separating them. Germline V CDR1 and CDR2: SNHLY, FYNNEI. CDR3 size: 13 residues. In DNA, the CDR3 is TGTGCCAGCCAAACAATTCAGGGCAATGAGCAGTTCTTC. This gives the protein CASQTIQGNEQFF.

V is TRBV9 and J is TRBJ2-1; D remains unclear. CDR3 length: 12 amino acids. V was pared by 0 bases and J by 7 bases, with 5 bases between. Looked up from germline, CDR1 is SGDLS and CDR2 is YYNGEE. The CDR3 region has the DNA TGTGCCAGCAGCGTAGTAGAGAATGAGCAGTTCTTC. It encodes CASSVVENEQFF.

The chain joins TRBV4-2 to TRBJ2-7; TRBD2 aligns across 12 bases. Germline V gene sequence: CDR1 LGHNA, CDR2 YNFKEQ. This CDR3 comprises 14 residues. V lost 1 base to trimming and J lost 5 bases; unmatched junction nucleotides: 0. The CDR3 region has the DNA TGTGCCAGCAGCCAAGGGACTAGCGGGGACGAGCAGTACTTC. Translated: CASSQGTSGDEQYF.

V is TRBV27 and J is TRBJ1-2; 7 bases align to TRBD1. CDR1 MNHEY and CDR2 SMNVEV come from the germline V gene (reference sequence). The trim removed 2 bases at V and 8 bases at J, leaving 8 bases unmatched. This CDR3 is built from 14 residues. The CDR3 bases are TGTGCCAGCAGTTTAGAGAGCAGGGGGGGAGGCTACACCTTC. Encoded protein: CASSLESRGGGYTF.

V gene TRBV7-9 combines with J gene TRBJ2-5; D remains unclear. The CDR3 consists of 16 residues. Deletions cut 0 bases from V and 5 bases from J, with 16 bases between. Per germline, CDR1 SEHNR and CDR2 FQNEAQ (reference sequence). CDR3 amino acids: CASSLAGRLNVETQYF. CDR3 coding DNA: TGTGCCAGCAGCTTAGCGGGCAGGTTAAATGTGGAGACCCAGTACTTC.

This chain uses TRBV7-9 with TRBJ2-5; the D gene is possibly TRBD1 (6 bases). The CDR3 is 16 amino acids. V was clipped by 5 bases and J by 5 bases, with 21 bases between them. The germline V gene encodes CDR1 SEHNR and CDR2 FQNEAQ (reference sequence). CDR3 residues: CASSPSSWGPGETQYF. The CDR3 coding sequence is TGTGCCAGCAGCCCATCTTCTTGGGGGCCTGGGGAGACCCAGTACTTC.

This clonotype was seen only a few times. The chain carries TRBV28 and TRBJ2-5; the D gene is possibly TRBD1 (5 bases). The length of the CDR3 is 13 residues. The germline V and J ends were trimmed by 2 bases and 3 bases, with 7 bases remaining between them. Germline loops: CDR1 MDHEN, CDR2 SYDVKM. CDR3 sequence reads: CASSLGREETQYF. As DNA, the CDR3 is TGTGCCAGCAGTTTAGGCAGGGAAGAGACCCAGTACTTC.

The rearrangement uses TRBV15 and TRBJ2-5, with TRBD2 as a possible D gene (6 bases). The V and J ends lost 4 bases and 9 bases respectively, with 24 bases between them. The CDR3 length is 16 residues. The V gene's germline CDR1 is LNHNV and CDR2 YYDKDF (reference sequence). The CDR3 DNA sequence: TGTGCCACCAGCACTATTGGAGCGGGCCCACCGGGGGCCCAGTACTTC. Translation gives CATSTIGAGPPGAQYF. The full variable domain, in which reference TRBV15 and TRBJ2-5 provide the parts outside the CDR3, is DAMVIQNPRYQVTQFGKPVTLSCSQTLNHNVMYWYQQKSSQAPKLLFHYYDKDFNNEADTPDNFQSRRPNTSFCFLDIRSPGLGDTAMYLCATSTIGAGPPGAQYFGPGTRLLVL.

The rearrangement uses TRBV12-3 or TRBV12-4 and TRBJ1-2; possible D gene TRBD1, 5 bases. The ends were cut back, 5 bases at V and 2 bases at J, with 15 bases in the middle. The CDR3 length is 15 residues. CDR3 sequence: CASSPSGQPNYGYTF. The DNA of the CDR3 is TGTGCCAGCAGTCCCTCGGGGCAGCCCAACTATGGCTACACCTTC.

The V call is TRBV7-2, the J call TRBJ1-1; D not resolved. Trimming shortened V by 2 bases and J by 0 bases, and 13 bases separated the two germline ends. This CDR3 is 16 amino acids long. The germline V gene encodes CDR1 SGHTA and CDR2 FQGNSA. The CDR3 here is CASSLKSGFMNTEAFF. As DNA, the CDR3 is TGTGCCAGCAGCTTAAAAAGTGGATTCATGAACACTGAAGCTTTCTTT.

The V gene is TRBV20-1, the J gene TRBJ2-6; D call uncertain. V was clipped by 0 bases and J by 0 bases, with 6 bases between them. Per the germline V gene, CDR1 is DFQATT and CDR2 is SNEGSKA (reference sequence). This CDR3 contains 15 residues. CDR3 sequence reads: CSARDVLSGANVLTF. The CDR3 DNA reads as TGCAGTGCTAGAGATGTCCTCTCTGGGGCCAACGTCCTGACTTTC.

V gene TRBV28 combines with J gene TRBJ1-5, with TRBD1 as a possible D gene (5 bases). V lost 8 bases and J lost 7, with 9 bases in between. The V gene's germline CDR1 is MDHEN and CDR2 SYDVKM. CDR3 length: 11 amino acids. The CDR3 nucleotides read TGTGCCAGCTCATGGGGCCAGCCCCAGCATTTT. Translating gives CASSWGQPQHF.

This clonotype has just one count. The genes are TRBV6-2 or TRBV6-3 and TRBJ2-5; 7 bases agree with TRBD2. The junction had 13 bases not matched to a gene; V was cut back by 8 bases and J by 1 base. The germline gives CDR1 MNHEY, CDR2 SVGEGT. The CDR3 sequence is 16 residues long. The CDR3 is CASQNGWRGSQETQYF. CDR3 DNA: TGTGCCAGCCAAAACGGGTGGCGGGGGAGCCAAGAGACCCAGTACTTC.

The CDR3 reads CAISEPGTTYEQYF. CDR3 DNA sequence: TGTGCCATCAGTGAGCCCGGGACAACCTACGAGCAGTACTTC. This chain connects TRBV10-3 to TRBJ2-4, with a tentative D call TRBD1 (6 bases). The closer fit of TRBJ2-7 to the DNA end suggests the J call may be wrong. Germline V CDR1 and CDR2: ENHRY, SYGVKD. The length of the CDR3 is 14 residues.

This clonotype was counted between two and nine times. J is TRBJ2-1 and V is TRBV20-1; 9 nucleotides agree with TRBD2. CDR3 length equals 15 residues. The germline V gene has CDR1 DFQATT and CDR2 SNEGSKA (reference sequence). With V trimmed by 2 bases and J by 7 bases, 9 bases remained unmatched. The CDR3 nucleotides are TGCAGTGCTAGACCCCTAGCGGGGAACTATAATGAGCAGTTCTTC. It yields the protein CSARPLAGNYNEQFF.

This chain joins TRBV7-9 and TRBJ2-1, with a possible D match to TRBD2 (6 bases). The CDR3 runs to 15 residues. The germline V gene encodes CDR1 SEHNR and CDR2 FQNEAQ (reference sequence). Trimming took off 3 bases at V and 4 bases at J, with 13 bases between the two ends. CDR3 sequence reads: CASSFSLARYNEQFF. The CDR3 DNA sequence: TGTGCCAGCAGCTTTAGTCTAGCGAGGTACAATGAGCAGTTCTTC.